The clone carrying this T cell receptor (beta chain) has just a few counts. What it binds is unknown. The source of the sample is a study of shared clonotypes between healthy human individuals. Study context: Each donor's CD8 memory used one plate, CD8 naive two, each CD4 subset three. Whole-study findings and limits: An anticipated effect of sequencing depth on clonotype sharing among donors was recognized.

The authors distributed each subset's genomic DNA evenly over several immunoSEQ plates. Sequenced by immunoSEQ multiplex PCR; TCRdb stores in-frame clones only, minus some. The sample yields just under 350,000 clones, about 70% seen once. Free of recent acute infections or vaccinations, the donors were healthy HIV-negative adults. What was sequenced was memory CD4+ T cells sorted from blood. This sample's subset: CD45RA-negative fraction. The receptor's source is a man aged 30 to 39 in good health.

This chain's CDR3 is CASSEGPDRGEKLFF. The CDR3 DNA reads as TGTGCCAGCAGTGAAGGCCCGGACAGGGGTGAAAAACTGTTTTTT. This chain links TRBV2 with TRBJ1-4; the match to TRBD1 covers 9 bases. CDR1 is SNHLY, CDR2 FYNNEI, per germline. CDR3 length: 15 amino acids. With 1 base clipped from V and 7 bases from J, the junction kept 4 bases outside the gene matches.